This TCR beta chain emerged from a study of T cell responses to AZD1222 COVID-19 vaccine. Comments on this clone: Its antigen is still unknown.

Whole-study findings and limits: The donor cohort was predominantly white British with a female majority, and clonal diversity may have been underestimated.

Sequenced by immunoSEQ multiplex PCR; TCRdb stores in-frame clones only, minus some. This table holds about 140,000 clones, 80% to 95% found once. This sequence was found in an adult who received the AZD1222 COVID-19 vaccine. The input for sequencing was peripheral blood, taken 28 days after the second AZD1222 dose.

In DNA form, the CDR3 reads TGCGCCAGCAGCTTCGCTAGCGGGGGGGCCAGAGAGACCCAGTACTTC. Translating gives CASSFASGGARETQYF. This chain connects TRBV5-1 to TRBJ2-5; 12 nucleotides agree with TRBD2. V lost 2 bases to trimming and J lost 4 bases; unmatched junction nucleotides: 6. CDR1 and CDR2 from the germline V gene are SGHRS and YFSETQ. The CDR3 is 16 residues long. Full variable domain (outside the CDR3, taken from reference TRBV5-1 and TRBJ2-5): KAGVTQTPRYLIKTRGQQVTLSCSPISGHRSVSWYQQTPGQGLQFLFEYFSETQRNKGNFPGRFSGRQFSNSRSEMNVSTLELGDSALYLCASSFASGGARETQYFGPGTRLLVL.